This TCR beta chain was sequenced for a study of T cells in Graves' hyperthyroidism and ophthalmopathy. TCR beta CDR3 sequences were amplified from RNA transcripts. During a first-round RT-PCR of the TCR CDR3, the HTBI primer set was used. TCRdb processed the multiplex PCR reads anew with MiXCR; each CDR3 protein has one entry. The sample lists some 550,000 distinct CDR3 sequences; less than 25% were seen once. The CDR3 runs to 18 residues. The V gene end was trimmed by 0 bases and the J gene end by 2 bases; junction bases not matched to a gene: 8. The V gene's germline CDR1 is SGHAT and CDR2 FQNNGV. This clonotype was counted many times.

The V call is TRBV11-2, the J call TRBJ2-2; 8 nucleotides align to TRBD2. The source material was blood. This receptor was taken from a young man with Graves' hyperthyroidism. The CDR3 sequence: CASSLDGSGVPNTGELFF. The CDR3 nucleotides are TGTGCCAGCAGCTTAGATGGTAGCGGGGTCCCTAACACCGGGGAGCTGTTTTTT.